The 3 T cell receptor beta chains reported below all come from one sample, sequenced in a study of Graves' ophthalmopathy and Graves' hyperthyroidism. Researchers took RNA transcripts and amplified TCR beta CDR3 regions from them. Second-round multiplex PCR came after a first-round RT-PCR that employed HTBI primers. MiXCR, applied by TCRdb to the multiplex PCR reads, yields one record per CDR3 protein. The sample comprises about 210,000 distinct CDR3 sequences, less than 30% of which are singletons, and 9.1% rests with the top ten. Sequencing was carried out using peripheral blood. Source of these receptors: a man over 45 with Graves' ophthalmopathy.

This clonotype occurred many times. This chain joins TRBV19 and TRBJ2-2; the D gene is possibly TRBD2 (5 bases). Trimming removed 3 bases from V and 9 bases from J, with 8 bases in between. From germline, CDR1 is LNHDA and CDR2 SQIVND (reference sequence). This CDR3 region has 12 residues. The CDR3 is CASSMFGRELFF. The CDR3 DNA follows: TGTGCCAGTAGTATGTTCGGGAGGGAGCTGTTTTTT. Filled out from reference TRBV19 and TRBJ2-2, the complete variable domain reads DGGITQSPKYLFRKEGQNVTLSCEQNLNHDAMYWYRQDPGQGLRLIYYSQIVNDFQKGDIAEGYSVSREKKESFPLTVTSAQKNPTAFYLCASSMFGRELFFGEGSRLTVL.

This clonotype has at least ten counts. The V call is TRBV4-3, the J call TRBJ2-2; D is perhaps TRBD1 (5 bases). The V gene's germline CDR1 is LGHNA and CDR2 YSLEER. The germline V and J ends were trimmed by 2 bases and 6 bases, with 7 bases remaining between them. CDR3 length: 13 residues. The DNA of the CDR3 is TGCGCCAGCAGCCAACAGGGTTCCGGGGAGCTGTTTTTT. Its protein is CASSQQGSGELFF.

In this sample, this clonotype turned up many times. V gene TRBV12-3 or TRBV12-4 combines with J gene TRBJ2-5; D might be TRBD1 or TRBD2, each matching 5 bases. This CDR3 has 13 residues. Trimming removed 6 bases from V and 2 bases from J, with 10 bases in between. The CDR3 loop reads CASRRGIQETQYF. The CDR3 DNA reads TGTGCCAGCAGGAGGGGAATACAAGAGACCCAGTACTTC.